The present T cell receptor beta chain was sequenced within a study of identical twins. Through template switching, a universal primer site was introduced, and the cDNA contained unique molecular identifiers. TCRdb reanalysed the 5' RACE reads using MiXCR and keeps one entry per CDR3 protein. The data hold over 200,000 distinct CDR3 sequences, with roughly 9.4% observed a single time. This clonotype was observed a handful of times. Its target is not known. This CDR3 comprises 16 residues. V was shortened by 7 bases and J by 1 base, with 14 bases between the two germline ends. Notes on the study in general: Weaker excess sharing between twins was seen in beta out-of-frame sequences.

V is TRBV12-3 or TRBV12-4 and J is TRBJ2-6; weak D call: TRBD1 (5 bases). Material: memory (CD45RO+) T cells sorted from blood. The receptor's source is a woman between 18 and 30 years old in good health. The DNA for the CDR3 is TGTGCCAGCAACCCAGGGCGGTTTTCTGGGGCCAACGTCCTGACTTTC. Its translation is CASNPGRFSGANVLTF.